These 22 T cell receptor beta chains came from one sample sequenced in a study of OX40 agonist ivuxolimab in advanced cancers. Sequencing used immunoSEQ multiplex PCR; TCRdb keeps in-frame clones, though not all of them. The sample has about 82,000 clones; about 91% are singletons. The sample here was CD4+ or CD8+ T cells sorted from blood, taken in a trial of the OX40 agonist ivuxolimab. The source is an adult with an advanced solid tumor such as melanoma, head and neck, liver or kidney cancer.

The chain employs TRBV19 and TRBJ1-4, with D tentatively TRBD1 (6 bases). V lost 9 bases to trimming and J lost 4 bases, with 15 bases between them. The CDR3 has 14 amino acids. Germline CDR1 and CDR2: LNHDA and SQIVND (reference sequence). CDR3 nucleotide sequence: TGTGCCAGCCGAGCGGGACATAATAATGAAAAACTGTTTTTT. This encodes CASRAGHNNEKLFF.

This clone occurred a few times. CDR3 sequence reads: CASSIQGLRNEQFF. CDR3 DNA: TGTGCCAGCAGTATCCAGGGGTTGCGCAATGAGCAGTTCTTC. V usage is TRBV2 and J usage is TRBJ2-1; perhaps TRBD1 as D (6 bases). Trimming took off 5 bases at V and 6 bases at J, with 14 bases between the two ends. The CDR3 length is 14 residues. Germline V lookup: CDR1 SNHLY, CDR2 FYNNEI.

The chain uses TRBV5-1 and TRBJ2-3, with 12 bases that match TRBD2. The CDR3 has 18 residues. Germline V gene sequence: CDR1 SGHRS, CDR2 YFSETQ. The ends lost 0 bases at V and 6 bases at J; junction bases unmatched: 11. As DNA, the CDR3 is TGCGCCAGCAGCTTGGCAGCCCTAGCGGGAGGGCAAGGTGATACGCAGTATTTT. This codes for CASSLAALAGGQGDTQYF.

The chain links TRBV7-2 to TRBJ1-1; no definite D call. The germline V and J ends were trimmed by 0 bases and 4 bases, with 9 bases remaining between them. This CDR3 comprises 14 residues. The germline gives CDR1 SGHTA, CDR2 FQGNSA. The CDR3 DNA reads as TGTGCCAGCAGCTTAGCCCCAGCTAGCACTGAAGCTTTCTTT. Its protein product is CASSLAPASTEAFF.

In DNA, the CDR3 is TGTGCCAGCTCACCACCAGGGGGTTCGAACACCGGGGAGCTGTTTTTT. Amino acid sequence: CASSPPGGSNTGELFF. The rearrangement links TRBV18 to TRBJ2-2, with D possibly matching TRBD1 (6 bases). V lost 0 bases, J lost 0 bases, and 8 bases lay in between. CDR1 is KGHSH, CDR2 LQKENI, per germline. The CDR3 spans 16 residues.

This sequence joins TRBV5-4 and TRBJ2-5; maybe TRBD1 (5 bases). The J call may be wrong; the DNA end is better matched by TRBJ2-7. This CDR3 contains 14 residues. Germline V gene sequence: CDR1 SGHNT, CDR2 YYREEE (reference sequence). CDR3 loop: CASSSLTGAAEQYF. CDR3 sequence (DNA): TGTGCCAGCAGCTCCCTGACTGGGGCCGCCGAGCAGTACTTC.

This clone was detected only a few times. Here the CDR3 reads CASRTRGTDTQYF. Written as DNA, the CDR3 is TGTGCCAGTAGGACGCGCGGCACAGATACGCAGTATTTT. The rearrangement links TRBV19 to TRBJ2-3, with D uncertain. Trimming removed 6 bases from V and 1 base from J, with 8 bases in between. The CDR3 runs 13 residues. Germline-derived CDR1 and CDR2 are LNHDA and SQIVND (reference sequence).

This clone has a single count. The genes are TRBV28 and TRBJ2-4; D is perhaps TRBD1 (5 bases). Looked up from germline, CDR1 is MDHEN and CDR2 is SYDVKM. The V gene lost 6 bases and the J gene lost 0 bases, with 12 bases spanning the gap. The CDR3 spans 15 residues. The CDR3 DNA reads TGTGCCAGCAGAAATCTTGACAGAGCCAAAAACATTCAGTACTTC. This codes for CASRNLDRAKNIQYF. The whole variable domain, filled in from reference TRBV28 and TRBJ2-4, reads DVKVTQSSRYLVKRTGEKVFLECVQDMDHENMFWYRQDPGLGLRLIYFSYDVKMKEKGDIPEGYSVSREKKERFSLILESASTNQTSMYLCASRNLDRAKNIQYFGAGTRLSVL.

V gene TRBV5-6 combines with J gene TRBJ1-5; D is unresolved. The V and J ends lost 0 bases and 10 bases respectively, with 20 bases between them. The CDR3 length is 16 residues. Germline V CDR1 and CDR2: SGHDT, YYEEEE. The CDR3 DNA reads as TGTGCCAGCAGCTTGGGGCCGGCAGCTAATCTTAACCCCCAGCATTTT. This encodes CASSLGPAANLNPQHF.

The V gene is TRBV6-5, the J gene TRBJ2-7; 9 nucleotides line up with TRBD2. This CDR3 region has 15 residues. Germline assignment: CDR1 MNHEY and CDR2 SVGAGI. J lost 3 bases, V lost 2 bases, and 5 bases had no gene match. CDR3: CASSYGAGGGYEQYF. For the CDR3, the DNA is TGTGCCAGCAGTTACGGGGCGGGAGGGGGCTACGAGCAGTACTTC.

This chain uses TRBV30 with TRBJ2-1, with 16 bases that match TRBD2. The CDR3 extends over 15 amino acids. Germline CDR1 reads GTSNPN; CDR2 reads SVGIG (reference sequence). Trimming cost V 0 bases and J 10 bases; bases outside gene matches: 3. The CDR3 loop is CAWSVGLAGGNEQFF. The CDR3 nucleotides are TGTGCCTGGAGTGTGGGACTAGCGGGAGGGAACGAGCAGTTCTTC.

The V call is TRBV2, the J call TRBJ2-7, with 10 bases identical to TRBD2. Germline CDR1 SNHLY, CDR2 FYNNEI. V dropped 6 bases and J dropped 3; count of bases not matched to a gene: 8. This CDR3 is 15 amino acids long. The CDR3 sequence is CASSSGVAGGYEQYF. The CDR3 DNA follows: TGTGCCAGCAGCTCGGGGGTAGCGGGGGGCTACGAGCAGTACTTC.

The chain links TRBV28 to TRBJ1-3, with a tentative D call TRBD1 (6 bases). The CDR3 is made up of 15 amino acids. Germline values: CDR1 MDHEN, CDR2 SYDVKM. V lost 5 bases and J lost 0, with 11 bases in between. The CDR3 protein is CASSQGQSSGNTIYF. Written as DNA, the CDR3 is TGTGCCAGCAGTCAAGGACAGAGCTCTGGAAACACCATATATTTT.

The J gene is TRBJ1-5, the V gene TRBV30; TRBD1 is a possible D gene (5 bases). The CDR3 consists of 17 residues. Trimming pared 0 bases from V and 2 bases from J, leaving 17 bases between. CDR1 GTSNPN and CDR2 SVGIG come from the germline V gene (reference sequence). The CDR3 loop reads CAWSVGREMRGNQPQHF. The CDR3 DNA reads TGTGCCTGGAGTGTCGGCAGGGAAATGAGGGGCAATCAGCCCCAGCATTTT.

The CDR3 bases are TGTGCCAGCAGGGATACCGGGACAGGGTCTCGCGAGCAGTACTTC. Translation gives CASRDTGTGSREQYF. The chain uses TRBV2 and TRBJ2-7; TRBD1 aligns across 9 bases. The CDR3 is made up of 15 amino acids. V shed 6 bases and J 6 bases; nucleotides not matched to a gene: 12. Germline V lookup: CDR1 SNHLY, CDR2 FYNNEI.

The J gene is TRBJ1-1, the V gene TRBV29-1; D gene uncertain. Germline CDR1 reads SQVTM; CDR2 reads ANQGSEA. V gave up 8 bases and J gave up 1 base, with 14 bases separating them. This CDR3 spans 13 amino acids. CDR3 sequence: CSITESGNTEAFF. CDR3 sequence (DNA): TGCAGCATAACTGAGTCGGGGAACACTGAAGCTTTCTTT.

V and J are TRBV28 and TRBJ1-3; D is ambiguous. Germline V gene sequence: CDR1 MDHEN, CDR2 SYDVKM. Trimming left V 5 bases short and J 0 bases short, with 8 bases between. The CDR3 is made up of 14 amino acids. The CDR3 spells CASSPRTSGNTIYF. CDR3 sequence (DNA): TGTGCCAGCAGTCCCCGAACCTCTGGAAACACCATATATTTT.

The chain employs TRBV6-5 and TRBJ1-2; 8 nucleotides align to TRBD1. This CDR3 has 13 amino acids. CDR1 is MNHEY and CDR2 is SVGAGI in the germline V gene. V was pared by 6 bases and J by 3 bases, with 3 bases of the junction left unmatched. CDR3 DNA sequence: TGTGCCAGCAGAAAACAGGGGGACTATGGCTACACCTTC. Translating gives CASRKQGDYGYTF.

V gene TRBV11-2 combines with J gene TRBJ2-7; no firm D call. The CDR3 is made up of 16 amino acids. CDR1 SGHAT and CDR2 FQNNGV come from the germline V gene. The V end lost 4 bases, the J end lost 6 bases, and 22 bases lay between the germline ends. The CDR3 here is CASSSQLARTLGEQYF. CDR3 bases: TGTGCCAGCAGCTCACAGTTGGCTAGAACCCTTGGCGAGCAGTACTTC.

The chain has TRBV9 and TRBJ2-3, with a tentative D call TRBD2 (6 bases). The CDR3 is made up of 15 amino acids. The V end lost 3 bases, the J end lost 0 bases, and 11 bases lay between the germline ends. Germline V CDR1 and CDR2: SGDLS, YYNGEE. CDR3 nucleotides: TGTGCCAGCAGCGCCCCGGGACTCAGCACAGATACGCAGTATTTT. Translated, it gives CASSAPGLSTDTQYF.

The chain joins TRBV2 to TRBJ1-6; TRBD1 might be the D (6 bases). Germline V gene sequence: CDR1 SNHLY, CDR2 FYNNEI. This CDR3 has 15 residues. With 6 bases removed from V and 10 bases from J, the gap between germline ends came to 19 bases. This CDR3 reads CASRGANREGSPLHF. The CDR3 bases are TGTGCCAGCAGGGGGGCCAACAGGGAAGGCTCACCCCTCCACTTT. Combining the CDR3 with reference TRBV2 and TRBJ1-6 gives the whole variable domain EPEVTQTPSHQVTQMGQEVILRCVPISNHLYFYWYRQILGQKVEFLVSFYNNEISEKSEIFDDQFSVERPDGSNFTLKIRSTKLEDSAMYFCASRGANREGSPLHFGNGTRLTVT.

The chain carries TRBV6-5 and TRBJ2-7; TRBD2 agrees at 14 bases. The CDR3 consists of 15 residues. Trimming took 7 bases from V and 3 from J; bases not matched to a gene: 5. The germline V gene has CDR1 MNHEY and CDR2 SVGAGI. This CDR3 is CASNVGTSGSYEQYF. CDR3 coding DNA: TGTGCCAGCAACGTCGGGACTAGCGGGAGCTACGAGCAGTACTTC.